The 23 T cell receptor beta chains below were found in one sample sequenced in a study of T-cell reconstitution after alpha-beta-depleted transplantation in children. Researchers prepared the TCRbeta library using unique molecular identifiers, the study reports. One entry per CDR3 protein results from TCRdb running MiXCR on the PCR reads. The table records roughly 90,000 distinct CDR3 sequences, 9% to 15% of them present only once. The source material was PBMCs from the stem cell graft donor, sampled from the stem cell graft. These receptors all come from a human donor who donated a stem cell graft to a child with inherited bone marrow failure.

At least ten counts were recorded for this clonotype. The chain is built from TRBV10-3 and TRBJ2-1; 10 bases align to TRBD2. V shed 4 bases and J 6 bases; nucleotides not matched to a gene: 6. The CDR3 is 15 amino acids. The germline V gene has CDR1 ENHRY and CDR2 SYGVKD. The CDR3 sequence: CAISALGTSANEQFF. Here the CDR3 DNA reads TGTGCCATCAGTGCCCTAGGGACTAGCGCCAATGAGCAGTTCTTC.

This clonotype was seen only a few times. CDR3 in DNA: TGCAGTGGGTGGGAGGGGATCAGCTATGGCTACACCTTC. Encoded protein: CSGWEGISYGYTF. This chain joins TRBV20-1 and TRBJ1-2, with D possibly matching TRBD1 (5 bases). CDR1 DFQATT and CDR2 SNEGSKA come from the germline V gene (reference sequence). This CDR3 has 13 amino acids. The V end lost 7 bases, the J end lost 4 bases, and 16 bases lay between the germline ends.

This clonotype has a count of ten or more. This chain joins TRBV15 and TRBJ2-1; weak D call: TRBD1 (5 bases). The CDR3 runs to 15 residues. V shed 1 base and J shed 3 bases, with 10 bases lying between them. CDR1 is LNHNV, CDR2 YYDKDF, per germline (reference sequence). The CDR3 nucleotides are TGTGCCACCAGCAGAGCCCGACAGAACTACAATGAGCAGTTCTTC. It specifies CATSRARQNYNEQFF.

There are many counts of this clonotype. This chain uses TRBV5-1 with TRBJ2-7; TRBD1 aligns across 8 bases. The CDR3 is 14 amino acids. CDR1 and CDR2 (germline): SGHRS, YFSETQ. Trimming at V came to 4 bases and at J to 1 base, leaving 4 bases not matched to a gene. The CDR3 region has the DNA TGCGCCAGCAGCCGGGGACAGGCTTCCTACGAGCAGTACTTC. It encodes CASSRGQASYEQYF.

J is TRBJ2-7 and V is TRBV10-3; 8 bases fit TRBD2. Looked up from germline, CDR1 is ENHRY and CDR2 is SYGVKD. The CDR3 has 14 amino acids. J gave up 2 bases and V 2 bases, and 2 bases lay outside the gene matches. CDR3 loop: CAISETSGPYEQYF. As DNA, the CDR3 is TGTGCCATCAGTGAGACTAGCGGCCCCTACGAGCAGTACTTC.

This clonotype was detected many times. The J gene is TRBJ2-7, the V gene TRBV28; D might be TRBD1 (5 bases). The CDR3 runs to 12 residues. The germline CDR1 and CDR2 sequences are MDHEN and SYDVKM. Trimming shortened V by 6 bases and J by 2 bases, and 8 bases separated the two germline ends. Written as DNA, the CDR3 is TGTGCCAGCAGGGACAACACCTACGAGCAGTACTTC. This codes for CASRDNTYEQYF.

This clonotype has at least ten counts. The chain has TRBV10-2 and TRBJ2-7, with D possibly TRBD1 on 6 matching bases. The V gene lost 1 base and the J gene lost 0 bases, with 7 bases spanning the gap. Germline CDR1 and CDR2: WSHSY and SAAADI. The CDR3 is 14 amino acids. This CDR3 reads CASSEYRDSYEQYF. The DNA for the CDR3 is TGCGCCAGCAGTGAGTACAGGGACTCCTACGAGCAGTACTTC.

Ten or more counts support this clonotype. V is TRBV7-9 and J is TRBJ1-2; D is ambiguous. The V end lost 1 base, the J end lost 6 bases, and 6 bases lay between the germline ends. The CDR3 loop spans 12 amino acids. From germline, CDR1 is SEHNR and CDR2 FQNEAQ (reference sequence). CDR3 DNA sequence: TGTGCCAGCAGCTTAGAGTATGATGGCTACACCTTC. This gives the protein CASSLEYDGYTF.

The sample holds many counts of this clonotype. At one end, the junction sequence differs from germline, possibly due to a read error. The chain combines TRBV7-7 with TRBJ1-5; D gene ambiguous. The CDR3 runs to 15 residues. Per the germline V gene, CDR1 is SSHAT and CDR2 is FNYEAQ (reference sequence). The CDR3 nucleotides read TGTGCTAGCAGCTTAGGAAAGAGTGGCAATCAGCCCCAGCATTTT. It yields the protein CASSLGKSGNQPQHF.

This clonotype has a count of ten or more. This sequence joins TRBV5-1 and TRBJ2-1, with 9 bases aligning to TRBD1. The V and J ends lost 0 bases and 3 bases, in that order; junction bases with no gene match: 7. The CDR3 contains 17 residues. CDR1 and CDR2 (germline): SGHRS, YFSETQ. The DNA of the CDR3 is TGCGCCAGCAGCTTGGGAACAGGGGGCTCGGGCTACAATGAGCAGTTCTTC. It codes for CASSLGTGGSGYNEQFF. Using reference TRBV5-1 and TRBJ2-1 for the parts outside the CDR3, the full variable domain is KAGVTQTPRYLIKTRGQQVTLSCSPISGHRSVSWYQQTPGQGLQFLFEYFSETQRNKGNFPGRFSGRQFSNSRSEMNVSTLELGDSALYLCASSLGTGGSGYNEQFFGPGTRLTVL.

This clonotype has a count of ten or more. The chain couples TRBV3-1 to TRBJ1-1, with unresolved D. In germline, CDR1 is LGHDT, CDR2 YNNKEL (reference sequence). Trimming removed 1 base at V and 5 bases at J, with 17 bases between. The CDR3 sequence is 16 residues long. The CDR3 region is CASSQAPGGHGTEAFF. The DNA for the CDR3 is TGTGCCAGCAGCCAAGCCCCGGGCGGGCACGGGACTGAAGCTTTCTTT. The full variable domain, completed using reference TRBV3-1 and TRBJ1-1, is DTAVSQTPKYLVTQMGNDKSIKCEQNLGHDTMYWYKQDSKKFLKIMFSYNNKELIINETVPNRFSPKSPDKAHLNLHINSLELGDSAVYFCASSQAPGGHGTEAFFGQGTRLTVV.

This clonotype was detected ten times or more. The chain couples TRBV19 to TRBJ1-1, with D tentatively TRBD1 (6 bases). CDR3 length: 16 amino acids. V dropped 7 bases and J dropped 0 bases, with 18 bases sitting between them. Looked up from germline, CDR1 is LNHDA and CDR2 is SQIVND (reference sequence). The CDR3 bases are TGTGCCAGTAAGCCGGGACAACGCTTAATGAACACTGAAGCTTTCTTT. It is translated as CASKPGQRLMNTEAFF.

This clonotype was detected many times. The V and J genes are TRBV5-1 and TRBJ2-5; TRBD2 matches 7 bases. V lost 0 bases to trimming and J lost 5 bases; unmatched junction nucleotides: 13. Per germline, CDR1 SGHRS and CDR2 YFSETQ. This CDR3 has 17 amino acids. This CDR3 reads CASSLAGAREGLETQYF. The CDR3 DNA is TGCGCCAGCAGCTTGGCCGGCGCGAGGGAGGGCCTTGAGACCCAGTACTTC. Complete variable domain (other parts from reference TRBV5-1 and TRBJ2-5): KAGVTQTPRYLIKTRGQQVTLSCSPISGHRSVSWYQQTPGQGLQFLFEYFSETQRNKGNFPGRFSGRQFSNSRSEMNVSTLELGDSALYLCASSLAGAREGLETQYFGPGTRLLVL.

This clonotype showed up many times. The CDR3 nucleotides are TGTGCCAGCACCGCTGACAGGAGGGGCTATGGCTACACCTTC. It specifies CASTADRRGYGYTF. The chain uses TRBV12-3 or TRBV12-4 and TRBJ1-2; maybe TRBD1 (6 bases). There are 14 residues in the CDR3. V dropped 7 bases and J dropped 4 bases, with 16 bases sitting between them.

This clonotype was recorded at least ten times. The J gene is TRBJ1-2, the V gene TRBV7-9, with 8 positions matching TRBD1. This CDR3 comprises 15 residues. The ends lost 5 bases at V and 0 bases at J; junction bases unmatched: 5. Germline loops: CDR1 SEHNR, CDR2 FQNEAQ (reference sequence). The CDR3 DNA follows: TGTGCCAGCAGCGGGACAGGCGAAGCTAACTATGGCTACACCTTC. Its protein product is CASSGTGEANYGYTF.

This clonotype was picked up many times. This chain uses TRBV4-2 with TRBJ2-3, with a weak D call TRBD2 (6 bases). Per germline, CDR1 LGHNA and CDR2 YNFKEQ. The CDR3 has 18 amino acids. Trimming shortened V by 1 base and J by 0 bases, and 17 bases separated the two germline ends. CDR3 region: CASSQAPLTGLSTDTQYF. The CDR3 nucleotides are TGTGCCAGCAGCCAAGCTCCCTTGACGGGACTTAGCACAGATACGCAGTATTTT.

This clonotype was picked up many times. The V gene is TRBV5-1, the J gene TRBJ2-2, with a possible D match to TRBD2 (5 bases). Between the trimmed V and J ends, which lost 1 base and 1 base, there was a span of 11 bases. This CDR3 spans 16 amino acids. In germline, CDR1 is SGHRS, CDR2 YFSETQ. CDR3 coding DNA: TGCGCCAGCAGCTTGTTTGGGAGTCGGAACACCGGGGAGCTGTTTTTT. Encoded protein: CASSLFGSRNTGELFF. The full variable domain, completed using reference TRBV5-1 and TRBJ2-2, is KAGVTQTPRYLIKTRGQQVTLSCSPISGHRSVSWYQQTPGQGLQFLFEYFSETQRNKGNFPGRFSGRQFSNSRSEMNVSTLELGDSALYLCASSLFGSRNTGELFFGEGSRLTVL.

Many counts were recorded for this clonotype. The chain links TRBV20-1 to TRBJ2-7; D gene uncertain. The germline V and J ends were trimmed by 6 bases and 0 bases, with 15 bases remaining between them. The CDR3 sequence is 14 residues long. Germline V lookup: CDR1 DFQATT, CDR2 SNEGSKA (reference sequence). This CDR3 is CSALVHKGSYEQYF. In nucleotides, the CDR3 is TGCAGTGCCCTCGTCCACAAGGGCTCCTACGAGCAGTACTTC.

This clonotype came up many times. The chain has TRBV29-1 and TRBJ2-1, with D possibly TRBD1 on 6 matching bases. Germline V gives CDR1 SQVTM, CDR2 ANQGSEA. V was trimmed by 3 bases and J by 0 bases, leaving 15 bases between them. CDR3 length: 16 residues. CDR3 sequence: CSVDPRDMSSYNEQFF. The CDR3, as DNA: TGCAGCGTTGATCCCCGGGACATGAGCTCCTACAATGAGCAGTTCTTC.

Ten or more counts support this clonotype. One end of the junction fails to match germline, which may point to a read error. V is TRBV7-7 and J is TRBJ2-1; 13 nucleotides match TRBD2. Germline V gene data show CDR1 as SSHAT and CDR2 as FNYEAQ (reference sequence). This CDR3 spans 15 amino acids. The CDR3 loop is CASSLGLAGTNEQFF. DNA of the CDR3: TGTGCTAGCAGCTTGGGACTAGCGGGAACCAATGAGCAGTTCTTC.

This clonotype was seen repeatedly, ten times or more. This rearrangement joins TRBV20-1 to TRBJ1-3; TRBD1 matches at 10 bases. CDR1 and CDR2 (germline): DFQATT, SNEGSKA (reference sequence). The CDR3 covers 14 residues. V lost 6 bases to trimming and J lost 1 base; unmatched junction nucleotides: 3. CDR3 sequence reads: CSAGQGGSGNTIYF. CDR3 nucleotide sequence: TGCAGTGCCGGACAGGGGGGATCTGGAAACACCATATATTTT.

The rearrangement links TRBV29-1 to TRBJ2-2, with 8 bases identical to TRBD2. The CDR3 has 13 residues. The J segment lost 5 bases and the V segment lost 7 bases, leaving 6 bases of the junction unmatched. Germline V gives CDR1 SQVTM, CDR2 ANQGSEA. In DNA form, the CDR3 reads TGCAGCGGGTATAGCGGGGCTACCGGGGAGCTGTTTTTT. The encoded protein is CSGYSGATGELFF.

This clonotype was observed many times. The gene calls are TRBV15 and TRBJ2-7; 9 bases are shared with TRBD1. The germline CDR1 and CDR2 sequences are LNHNV and YYDKDF (reference sequence). J gave up 7 bases and V 0 bases, and 7 bases lay outside the gene matches. The CDR3 length is 15 residues. CDR3 coding DNA: TGTGCCACCAGCAGAGAGGGACAGGGATGGGGAGAGCAGTACTTC. Translating gives CATSREGQGWGEQYF.